These 24 T cell receptor beta chains were all obtained from the same sample, sequenced in a study of long-term antiretroviral therapy in people with HIV. Assay version v3.0 of immunoSEQ was used, and it was run at survey level. Sequenced by immunoSEQ multiplex PCR; TCRdb stores in-frame clones only, minus some. The table includes about 27,000 clones, around 86% detected once. Sequenced material: unsorted PBMCs, taken 2.9 years after starting antiretroviral therapy. These receptors were collected from a man between 45 and 60 years old with HIV.

This clone was picked up one time. The V call is TRBV4-3, the J call TRBJ2-7; D is perhaps TRBD2 (6 bases). Trimming stripped 0 bases from V and 3 bases from J, with 12 bases between. Germline V gene lookup returns CDR1 LGHNA and CDR2 YSLEER. The CDR3 extends over 15 amino acids. The CDR3 nucleotides read TGCGCCAGCAGCCAAGATTGGGGGGACGTCTACGAGCAGTACTTC. Residues: CASSQDWGDVYEQYF.

This clone was picked up one time. The V gene is TRBV29-1, the J gene TRBJ2-3; 7 nucleotides match TRBD1. The CDR3 length is 16 residues. Trimming removed 2 bases from V and 2 bases from J; junction bases left unmatched: 10. The germline gives CDR1 SQVTM, CDR2 ANQGSEA. The CDR3 coding sequence is TGCAGCGTTGAAATATGGACAGGAGAGCTCACAGATACGCAGTATTTT. Amino acids: CSVEIWTGELTDTQYF.

The chain recombines TRBV19 with TRBJ1-2; D gene ambiguous. Per the germline V gene, CDR1 is LNHDA and CDR2 is SQIVND (reference sequence). This CDR3 region has 16 residues. V lost 0 bases and J 0 bases, leaving 11 bases between the germline ends. The DNA of the CDR3 is TGTGCCAGTAGTATAGACCGGACCGGGTCTAACTATGGCTACACCTTC. This sequence encodes CASSIDRTGSNYGYTF.

The rearrangement joins TRBV11-2 to TRBJ1-2, with D maybe TRBD1 (5 bases). Germline CDR1 and CDR2: SGHAT and FQNNGV. V lost 1 base and J 2 bases, leaving 8 bases between the germline ends. CDR3 length: 14 amino acids. The CDR3, as DNA: TGTGCCAGCAGCTTAGGAGCAGGGAACTATGGCTACACCTTC. Protein product: CASSLGAGNYGYTF.

This clone was counted once. This chain joins TRBV6-1 and TRBJ2-7; tentatively, D is TRBD1 or TRBD2 (5 bases each). V lost 5 bases, J lost 0 bases, and 11 bases lay in between. This CDR3 contains 14 residues. The germline CDR1 and CDR2 sequences are MNHNS and SASEGT. CDR3 amino acids: CASSRGPFSYEQYF. DNA for the CDR3: TGTGCCAGCAGTCGGGGACCCTTCTCCTACGAGCAGTACTTC.

The chain is built from TRBV2 and TRBJ1-6; unclear D gene. Germline V gene sequence: CDR1 SNHLY, CDR2 FYNNEI. There are 15 residues in the CDR3. Trimming left V 6 bases short and J 2 bases short, with 11 bases between. The DNA of the CDR3 is TGTGCCAGCAGCCCGCAATGGACCTATAATTCACCCCTCCACTTT. Residues: CASSPQWTYNSPLHF. The entire variable domain, with the rest obtained from reference TRBV2 and TRBJ1-6, is as follows: EPEVTQTPSHQVTQMGQEVILRCVPISNHLYFYWYRQILGQKVEFLVSFYNNEISEKSEIFDDQFSVERPDGSNFTLKIRSTKLEDSAMYFCASSPQWTYNSPLHFGNGTRLTVT.

The CDR3 is CASSPFGQVGGQPQHF. For the CDR3, the DNA is TGCGCCAGCAGCCCATTCGGACAGGTGGGGGGGCAGCCCCAGCATTTT. This chain joins TRBV4-1 and TRBJ1-5; 7 positions match TRBD1. Per germline, CDR1 MGHRA and CDR2 YSYEKL. The V segment lost 4 bases and the J segment 7 bases; nucleotides outside the gene matches: 13. This CDR3 contains 16 residues.

J is TRBJ1-2 and V is TRBV19, with 7 bases lining up with TRBD1. The CDR3 consists of 15 residues. CDR1 and CDR2 (germline): LNHDA, SQIVND (reference sequence). Trimming removed 4 bases from V and 6 bases from J; junction bases left unmatched: 11. This CDR3 reads CASSTINRGAHGYTF. The CDR3 DNA reads as TGTGCCAGTAGTACCATCAACAGGGGAGCACATGGCTACACCTTC.

The genes are TRBV11-2 and TRBJ2-7; a possible D gene is TRBD2 (5 bases). V was trimmed by 1 base and J by 2 bases, leaving 9 bases between them. Germline lookup yields CDR1 SGHAT and CDR2 FQNNGV. The CDR3 has 14 amino acids. CDR3 DNA: TGTGCCAGCAGCTTAGGGAGGCTCGCCTACGAGCAGTACTTC. This gives the protein CASSLGRLAYEQYF.

The rearrangement joins TRBV6-5 to TRBJ1-2, with 8 bases identical to TRBD1. With V trimmed by 4 bases and J by 6 bases, 4 bases remained unmatched. This CDR3 spans 13 amino acids. Germline assignment: CDR1 MNHEY and CDR2 SVGAGI. CDR3 loop: CASSSQGGNGYTF. The DNA of the CDR3 is TGTGCCAGCAGTTCACAGGGGGGGAATGGCTACACCTTC.

The chain carries TRBV7-6 and TRBJ1-3, with 9 bases lining up with TRBD1. There are 15 residues in the CDR3. Germline V gives CDR1 SGHVS, CDR2 FNYEAQ. Trimming cost V 5 bases and J 4 bases; bases outside gene matches: 6. CDR3 in amino acids: CASSLSGQGGNTIYF. CDR3 DNA sequence: TGTGCCAGCAGCCTATCGGGACAGGGAGGAAACACCATATATTTT.

There are a few counts of this clone. The chain combines TRBV27 with TRBJ2-1; 10 bases align to TRBD1. V was pared by 5 bases and J by 4 bases, with 5 bases of the junction left unmatched. This CDR3 region has 15 residues. CDR1 MNHEY and CDR2 SMNVEV come from the germline V gene (reference sequence). CDR3 DNA sequence: TGTGCCAGCAGTCCAGGGACAGGGGTTTACAATGAGCAGTTCTTC. Its translation: CASSPGTGVYNEQFF.

This clone was recorded once. The genes are TRBV6-5 and TRBJ1-3; D unresolved. Germline CDR1 MNHEY, CDR2 SVGAGI. Trimming cost V 0 bases and J 2 bases, with 8 bases left between them. CDR3 length: 15 residues. The CDR3 reads CASSYSSGTGNTIYF. DNA for the CDR3: TGTGCCAGCAGTTACTCGTCGGGGACTGGAAACACCATATATTTT.

The chain has TRBV5-4 and TRBJ2-5, with D hard to call. This CDR3 has 12 residues. V gave up 4 bases and J gave up 0 bases, with 4 bases separating them. Germline V gene lookup returns CDR1 SGHNT and CDR2 YYREEE (reference sequence). The CDR3 loop reads CASSRYQETQYF. The CDR3 DNA is TGTGCCAGCAGCCGCTACCAAGAGACCCAGTACTTC. Variable domain in full (rest from reference TRBV5-4 and TRBJ2-5): ETGVTQSPTHLIKTRGQQVTLRCSSQSGHNTVSWYQQALGQGPQFIFQYYREEENGRGNFPPRFSGLQFPNYSSELNVNALELDDSALYLCASSRYQETQYFGPGTRLLVL.

The chain recombines TRBV7-2 with TRBJ2-3, with TRBD1 identical over 10 bases. This CDR3 is built from 15 residues. Losses at the gene ends were 3 bases for V and 2 bases for J; bases not matched to a gene: 2. The germline CDR1 and CDR2 sequences are SGHTA and FQGNSA. CDR3 nucleotide sequence: TGTGCCAGCAGCTTGGGACAGGGGCTCACAGATACGCAGTATTTT. It encodes CASSLGQGLTDTQYF.

The rearrangement links TRBV28 to TRBJ1-6, with D possibly TRBD1 on 6 matching bases. CDR3 size: 14 residues. CDR1 MDHEN and CDR2 SYDVKM come from the germline V gene. V was shortened by 6 bases and J by 2 bases, with 8 bases between the two germline ends. DNA for the CDR3: TGTGCCAGCAGCCGGACAGCCTATAATTCACCCCTCCACTTT. It encodes CASSRTAYNSPLHF.

V and J are TRBV30 and TRBJ2-6; no clear D gene. The germline V gene encodes CDR1 GTSNPN and CDR2 SVGIG (reference sequence). V was pared by 3 bases and J by 1 base, with 4 bases between. The CDR3 spans 13 residues. The CDR3 bases are TGTGCCTGGAGGGTATCTGGGGCCAACGTCCTGACTTTC. It specifies CAWRVSGANVLTF.

This chain connects TRBV6-5 to TRBJ2-7; TRBD2 is a possible D gene (6 bases). Germline values: CDR1 MNHEY, CDR2 SVGAGI. The CDR3 runs 14 residues. Trimming stripped 0 bases from V and 2 bases from J, with 8 bases between. The CDR3 DNA reads TGTGCCAGCAGTTACTCCGGGGGTCCCTACGAGCAGTACTTC. This encodes CASSYSGGPYEQYF.

J is TRBJ2-7 and V is TRBV27, with D hard to call. Germline V gene lookup returns CDR1 MNHEY and CDR2 SMNVEV (reference sequence). The CDR3 covers 15 residues. Deletions cut 2 bases from V and 5 bases from J, with 16 bases between. CDR3 region: CASSLVFKSWDEQYF. The CDR3 region has the DNA TGTGCCAGCAGTTTAGTTTTCAAATCCTGGGACGAGCAGTACTTC.

This clone has only one observation. The chain couples TRBV19 to TRBJ1-5; the D gene is possibly TRBD1 (6 bases). The CDR3 consists of 18 residues. V shed 5 bases and J shed 3 bases, with 23 bases lying between them. CDR1 and CDR2 from the germline V gene are LNHDA and SQIVND (reference sequence). The CDR3 bases are TGTGCCAGTAGTCCGGTGGGGGCAGGGGCGGGAGTCAATCAGCCCCAGCATTTT. Its translation: CASSPVGAGAGVNQPQHF.

This chain uses TRBV5-1 with TRBJ1-2; TRBD1 is a possible D gene (6 bases). CDR1 SGHRS and CDR2 YFSETQ come from the germline V gene. CDR3 size: 19 residues. The V gene lost 1 base and the J gene lost 4 bases, with 26 bases spanning the gap. Here the CDR3 reads CASSLQPQVVTQGSYGYTF. As DNA, the CDR3 is TGCGCCAGCAGCTTGCAGCCCCAGGTAGTCACCCAGGGGAGCTATGGCTACACCTTC.

The rearrangement uses TRBV28 and TRBJ2-7; TRBD1 might be the D (5 bases). Germline V CDR1 and CDR2: MDHEN, SYDVKM. V lost 5 bases and J 3 bases, leaving 14 bases between the germline ends. The CDR3 runs 14 residues. The DNA for the CDR3 is TGTGCCAGCAGTGTTGGACAAGTTAGCTACGAGCAGTACTTC. Its protein product is CASSVGQVSYEQYF. Full variable domain (remainder filled in from reference TRBV28 and TRBJ2-7): DVKVTQSSRYLVKRTGEKVFLECVQDMDHENMFWYRQDPGLGLRLIYFSYDVKMKEKGDIPEGYSVSREKKERFSLILESASTNQTSMYLCASSVGQVSYEQYFGPGTRLTVT.

V and J are TRBV5-1 and TRBJ1-1; perhaps TRBD1 as D (6 bases). Per the germline V gene, CDR1 is SGHRS and CDR2 is YFSETQ. The CDR3 has 15 amino acids. Between the trimmed V and J ends, which lost 0 bases and 1 base, there was a span of 10 bases. The CDR3 sequence is CASSLEGDPNTEAFF. For the CDR3, the DNA is TGCGCCAGCAGCTTGGAGGGGGATCCGAACACTGAAGCTTTCTTT.

The V gene is TRBV6-5, the J gene TRBJ1-1; D is perhaps TRBD1 (5 bases). The CDR3 spans 15 residues. Looked up from germline, CDR1 is MNHEY and CDR2 is SVGAGI. The V end was cut by 4 bases, the J end by 1 base, with 13 bases between. The CDR3 coding sequence is TGTGCCAGCAGTTCCTCAATCGGGGGGAACACTGAAGCTTTCTTT. It yields the protein CASSSSIGGNTEAFF.